The present entry profiles one T cell receptor beta chain with its context. Sequencing used immunoSEQ multiplex PCR; TCRdb keeps in-frame clones, though not all of them. The sample holds approximately 350,000 clones, approximately 84% seen once. The data derive from a study of blood T cell repertoires in COVID-19. Germline CDR1 SNHLY, CDR2 FYNNEI. The CDR3 extends over 16 amino acids. V shed 6 bases and J shed 0 bases, with 17 bases lying between them. The chain combines TRBV2 with TRBJ1-2; D unresolved. The sequence derives from a woman aged 30 to 39 who had recovered from COVID-19. The sample was PBMCs or T cells enriched from blood (not recorded which). The CDR3 bases are TGTGCCAGCAGCCGAGGGTCAGGATTAGCTAACTATGGCTACACCTTC. Translated, it gives CASSRGSGLANYGYTF.